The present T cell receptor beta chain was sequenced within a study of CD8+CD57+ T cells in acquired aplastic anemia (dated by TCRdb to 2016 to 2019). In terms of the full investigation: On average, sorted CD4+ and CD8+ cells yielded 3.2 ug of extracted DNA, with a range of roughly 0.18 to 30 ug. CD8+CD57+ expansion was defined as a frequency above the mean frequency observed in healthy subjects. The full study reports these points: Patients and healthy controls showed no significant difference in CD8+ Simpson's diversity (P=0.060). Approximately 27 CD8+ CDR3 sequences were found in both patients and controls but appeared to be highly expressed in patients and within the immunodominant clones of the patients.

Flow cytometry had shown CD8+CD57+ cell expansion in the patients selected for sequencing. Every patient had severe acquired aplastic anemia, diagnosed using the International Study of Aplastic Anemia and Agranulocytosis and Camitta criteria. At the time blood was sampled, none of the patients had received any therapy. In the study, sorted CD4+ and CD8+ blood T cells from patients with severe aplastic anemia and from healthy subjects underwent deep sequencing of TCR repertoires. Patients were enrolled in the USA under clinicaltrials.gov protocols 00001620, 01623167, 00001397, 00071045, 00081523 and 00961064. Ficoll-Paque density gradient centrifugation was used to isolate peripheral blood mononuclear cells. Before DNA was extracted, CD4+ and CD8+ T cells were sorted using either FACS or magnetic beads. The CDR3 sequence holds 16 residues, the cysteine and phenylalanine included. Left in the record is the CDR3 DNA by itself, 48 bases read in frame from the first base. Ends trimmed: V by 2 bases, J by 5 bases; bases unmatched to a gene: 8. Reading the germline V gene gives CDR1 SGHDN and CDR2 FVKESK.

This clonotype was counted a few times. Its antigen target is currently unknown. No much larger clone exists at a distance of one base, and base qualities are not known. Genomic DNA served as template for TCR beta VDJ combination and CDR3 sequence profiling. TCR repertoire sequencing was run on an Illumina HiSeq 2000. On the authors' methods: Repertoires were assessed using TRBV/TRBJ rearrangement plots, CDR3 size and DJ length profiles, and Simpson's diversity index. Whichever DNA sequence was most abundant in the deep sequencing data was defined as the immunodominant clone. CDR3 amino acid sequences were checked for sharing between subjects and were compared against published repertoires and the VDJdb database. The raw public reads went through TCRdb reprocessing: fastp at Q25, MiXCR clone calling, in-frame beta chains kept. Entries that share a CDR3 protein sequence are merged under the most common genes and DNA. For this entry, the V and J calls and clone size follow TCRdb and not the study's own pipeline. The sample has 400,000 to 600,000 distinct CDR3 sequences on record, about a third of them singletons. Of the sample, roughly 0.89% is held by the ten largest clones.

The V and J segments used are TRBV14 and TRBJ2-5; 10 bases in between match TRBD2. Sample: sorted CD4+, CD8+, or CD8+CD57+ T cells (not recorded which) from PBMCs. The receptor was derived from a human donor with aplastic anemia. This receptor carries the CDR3 CASSQFSSGGMETQYF. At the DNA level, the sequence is TGTGCCAGCAGCCAATTTTCTAGCGGGGGTATGGAGACCCAGTACTTC. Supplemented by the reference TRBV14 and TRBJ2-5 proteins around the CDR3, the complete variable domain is EAGVTQFPSHSVIEKGQTVTLRCDPISGHDNLYWYRRVMGKEIKFLLHFVKESKQDESGMPNNRFLAERTGGTYSTLKVQPAELEDSGVYFCASSQFSSGGMETQYFGPGTRLLVL.